This T cell receptor beta chain was identified in a study of tumor-infiltrating lymphocytes in localized non-small cell lung cancer. Study-level background: Several tumor histologies, both smoking statuses, and some post-neoadjuvant chemotherapy samples were included.

Produced via immunoSEQ multiplex PCR; TCRdb's table is partial and in-frame only. The sample holds fewer than 20,000 clones, 80% seen once. Study-level findings and limits: Tumors had more T cell infiltration than uninvolved lung, per TCRbeta sequencing and CD3 counts.

Details on this clone: What it binds is unknown.

Sequencing was done on a sample of uninvolved lung tissue not adjacent to the tumor. The clonotype was recovered from a human donor with non-small cell lung cancer.

CDR3 in amino acids: CASSESREGGYTF. The CDR3 DNA follows: TGTGCCAGCAGTGAATCCCGAGAGGGGGGCTACACCTTC. The chain is built from TRBV2 and TRBJ1-2; maybe TRBD1 (5 bases). Germline V gene sequence: CDR1 SNHLY, CDR2 FYNNEI. V was cut by 2 bases and J by 8 bases, with 12 bases left in between. CDR3 length equals 13 residues.